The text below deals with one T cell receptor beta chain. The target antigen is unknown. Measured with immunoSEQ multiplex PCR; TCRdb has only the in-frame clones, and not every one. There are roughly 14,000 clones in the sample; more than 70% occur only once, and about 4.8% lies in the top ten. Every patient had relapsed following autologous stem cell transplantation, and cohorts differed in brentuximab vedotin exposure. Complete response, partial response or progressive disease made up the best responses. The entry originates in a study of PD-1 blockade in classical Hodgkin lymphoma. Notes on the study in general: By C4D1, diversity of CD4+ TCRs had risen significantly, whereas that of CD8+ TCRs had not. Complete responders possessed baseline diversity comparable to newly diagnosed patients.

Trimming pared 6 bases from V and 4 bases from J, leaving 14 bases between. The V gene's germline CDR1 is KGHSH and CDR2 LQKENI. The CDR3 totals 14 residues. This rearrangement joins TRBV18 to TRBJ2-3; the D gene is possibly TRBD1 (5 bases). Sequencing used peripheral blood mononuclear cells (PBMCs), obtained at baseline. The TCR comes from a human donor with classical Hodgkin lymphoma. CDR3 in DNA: TGTGCCAGCTCTCCGACAGCGCTCGCAGATACGCAGTATTTT. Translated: CASSPTALADTQYF.